A selection of T cell receptor beta chains follows, all from one sample in a study of blood T cell repertoires in COVID-19. Repertoires were generated with immunoSEQ multiplex PCR, while TCRdb's copy carries only in-frame clones and drops some. The sample has about 400,000 clones, 70% to 90% seen once. Material for sequencing was PBMCs or T cells enriched from blood (not recorded which). The receptor set was obtained from a man aged 35-49 years in a cohort exposed to, infected with or recovered from COVID-19 (not recorded which). The conserved cysteine and the conserved F or W are not part of the CDR3 here. The order of the fields is J gene, CDR3 length, V gene, clone size, CDR3 protein. The listing skips clone size in some rows; elsewhere it reads once, few, many or a size class.

>TRBJ1-1|9|TRBV7-9|-
ASSLDRETF
>TRBJ2-7|13|TRBV6-1|-
ASSEFIGGIYEQY
>TRBJ2-7|14|TRBV18|-
ASSPQVSGSSYEQY
>TRBJ2-1|13|TRBV27|-
ASSLLAGGRDEQF
>TRBJ2-5|10|TRBV3-1/TRBV3-2|once
ASSQLGETQY
>TRBJ2-1|14|TRBV5-1|few
ASSLGLAGEGNEQF
>TRBJ2-7|10|TRBV5-1|-
ASSSQGDEQY
>TRBJ2-7|10|TRBV25-1|-
ASSATVYEQY
>TRBJ1-5|13|TRBV7-9|-
ASSPRTGGDQPQH
>TRBJ1-3|9|TRBV20-1|-
AQVSGNTIY
>TRBJ1-2|11|TRBV6-4|few
ASSDQGSYGYT
>TRBJ2-7|10|TRBV5-5|-
ASSLAAGEQY
>TRBJ2-3|13|TRBV9|-
ASSVPGGNSDTQY
>TRBJ2-2|14|TRBV4-1|few
ASSQGTTSSSRELF
>TRBJ2-6|15|TRBV18|-
ASSPKDSSSGANVLT
>TRBJ2-1|12|TRBV19|-
ASSRQGAYNEQF
>TRBJ2-1|12|TRBV6-5|-
ASRASGGYNEQF
>TRBJ2-7|13|TRBV6-5|-
ASSYSAGGSLEQY
>TRBJ1-3|14|TRBV18|-
ASSPIGQLSGNTIY
>TRBJ1-2|12|TRBV5-1|-
ASSRAATGGGYT
>TRBJ2-7|12|TRBV30|-
AGGRTSGSSEQY
>TRBJ1-5|14|TRBV5-5|-
ASSFSAPLSNQPQH
>TRBJ2-1|10|TRBV5-6|-
ASSQARGEQF
>TRBJ1-2|14|TRBV6-5|-
ASSYIPTGGLYGYT
>TRBJ2-1|10|TRBV3-1/TRBV3-2|-
ASSQSGNEQF
>TRBJ2-3|14|TRBV7-9|-
ASSSGGLTITDTQY
>TRBJ2-1|11|TRBV25-1|-
ASSELWREALF
>TRBJ2-1|13|TRBV18|-
ASSPPAQGVNEQF
>TRBJ2-3|12|TRBV6-5|-
ASSYAGITDTQY
>TRBJ2-7|14|TRBV5-1|-
ASRQEAGILSYEQY
>TRBJ1-6|12|TRBV7-2|-
ASSKTQGGSPLH
>TRBJ1-4|14|TRBV4-1|-
ASSRGQGESGEKLF
>TRBJ1-6|14|TRBV11-2|once
ASSSSGQGRRSPLH
>TRBJ2-6|11|TRBV5-4|-
ASTVPGANVLT
>TRBJ2-2|12|TRBV19|-
ASLDRVGTGELF
>TRBJ2-3|13|TRBV12-5|once
ASGLPRGRPDTQY
>TRBJ2-1|14|TRBV18|once
ASSPRTSRRYNEQF
>TRBJ2-1|15|TRBV28|-
ASSFPRETSGFNEQF
>TRBJ1-2|12|TRBV7-9|few
ASSLRTRENGYT
>TRBJ2-5|13|TRBV5-4|-
ASSPGQGSQETQY
>TRBJ1-2|10|TRBV19|-
ASSPQGDGYT
>TRBJ1-2|14|TRBV30|-
AWSVLKPGGFYGYT
>TRBJ2-7|12|TRBV18|-
ASSPLDRGNEQY
>TRBJ1-2|10|TRBV28|-
ASSNGDYGYT
>TRBJ1-2|11|TRBV12-3/TRBV12-4|-
ASTPGNFLGYT
>TRBJ2-1|15|TRBV18|-
ASSPGTSGSFRNEQF
>TRBJ2-5|15|TRBV11-2|-
ASSLISATSLTETQY
>TRBJ1-4|11|TRBV5-1|-
ASSSGTNEKLF
>TRBJ2-1|13|TRBV5-1|-
ASSAYRVGNNEQF
>TRBJ1-1|8|TRBV20-1|few
SASSNEAF